The rows below give T cell receptor beta chains drawn from one sample of a study of T cell repertoires in cytomegalovirus infection. TCRdb reprocessed the reads with MiXCR, giving one entry per CDR3 protein. The top ten clones hold roughly 18% of a sample with hundreds of thousands of distinct CDR3 sequences, around 35% of them seen once. For these receptors, no antigen is known. This material consisted of cultured PBMCs, taken from culture after CMV antigen stimulation. These receptors were obtained from a human donor in good health (CMV status not recorded). Some clones in this sample may be carry-over from other donors' samples. The CDR3 runs from the conserved cysteine through the conserved F or W. The D gene is left open where the match is weak. Rows give clone size only sometimes, using once, few, many, or a class for an expanded clone.

j_call	clone_size	d_call	v_call	cdr3_nt	cdr3_aa
TRBJ1-6	few	-	TRBV7-9	TGTGCCAGCAGCTTATATCGGGGGCATTCACCCCTCCACTTT	CASSLYRGHSPLHF
TRBJ1-5	-	-	TRBV19	TGTGCCAGTAGTAATACGGGCAGGGTGAGGGCCACGGGTCAGCCCCAGCATTTT	CASSNTGRVRATGQPQHF
TRBJ2-5	-	TRBD2	TRBV6-1	TGTGCCAGCAGTGAAGCTAGAACTAGCGGGTTCCGGGAGACCCAGTACTTC	CASSEARTSGFRETQYF
TRBJ2-3	-	-	TRBV29-1	TGCAGCGTTGAAGGTAGTAGTTCTAGCACAGATACGCAGTATTTT	CSVEGSSSSTDTQYF
TRBJ1-1	few	TRBD1	TRBV2	TGTGCCAGCAGTGAAGCGCTTCGACAGGGGAACACTGAAGCTTTCTTT	CASSEALRQGNTEAFF
TRBJ2-1	-	TRBD2	TRBV29-1	TGCAGCGTTGAAGGGGGGCTAGCGGGAACCTACTCCTACAATGAGCAGTTCTTC	CSVEGGLAGTYSYNEQFF
TRBJ2-7	-	-	TRBV6-6	TGTGCCAGCAGTGTACTGGGGGCGACCGAGCAGTACTTC	CASSVLGATEQYF
TRBJ2-1	few	-	TRBV7-2	TGTGCCAGCAGCCTCTTGGGCCAGCAGTTCTTC	CASSLLGQQFF
TRBJ1-4	few	-	TRBV6-1	TGTGCCAGCAGAAACCAGGCAACTAATGAAAAACTGTTTTTT	CASRNQATNEKLFF
TRBJ2-3	once	TRBD2	TRBV2	TGTGCCAGCAGGGCTGGCGGGGGGACAGATACGCAGTATTTT	CASRAGGGTDTQYF